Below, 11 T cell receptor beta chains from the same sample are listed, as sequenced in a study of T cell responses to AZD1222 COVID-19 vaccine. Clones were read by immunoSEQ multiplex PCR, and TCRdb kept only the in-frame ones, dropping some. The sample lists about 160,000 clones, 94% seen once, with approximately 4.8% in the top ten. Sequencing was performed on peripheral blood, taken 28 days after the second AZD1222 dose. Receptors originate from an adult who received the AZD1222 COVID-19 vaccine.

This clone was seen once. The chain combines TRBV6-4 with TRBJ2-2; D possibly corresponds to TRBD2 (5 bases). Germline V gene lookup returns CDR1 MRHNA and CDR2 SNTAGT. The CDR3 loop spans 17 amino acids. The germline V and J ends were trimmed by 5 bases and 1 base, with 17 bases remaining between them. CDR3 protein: CASSPSRAVMNTGELFF. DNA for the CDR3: TGTGCCAGCAGTCCTTCTCGAGCGGTTATGAACACCGGGGAGCTGTTTTTT.

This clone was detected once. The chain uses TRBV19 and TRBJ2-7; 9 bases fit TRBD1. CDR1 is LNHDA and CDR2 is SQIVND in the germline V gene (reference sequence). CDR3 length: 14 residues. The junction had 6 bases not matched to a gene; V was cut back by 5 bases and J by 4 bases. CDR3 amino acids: CASSSGTGKYEQYF. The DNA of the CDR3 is TGTGCCAGTAGTTCCGGGACAGGGAAATACGAGCAGTACTTC. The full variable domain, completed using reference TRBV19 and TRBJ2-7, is DGGITQSPKYLFRKEGQNVTLSCEQNLNHDAMYWYRQDPGQGLRLIYYSQIVNDFQKGDIAEGYSVSREKKESFPLTVTSAQKNPTAFYLCASSSGTGKYEQYFGPGTRLTVT.

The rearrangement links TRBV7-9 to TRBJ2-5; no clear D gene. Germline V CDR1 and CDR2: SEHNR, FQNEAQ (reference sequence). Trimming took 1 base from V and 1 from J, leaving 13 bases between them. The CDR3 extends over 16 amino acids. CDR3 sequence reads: CASSLGALLLQETQYF. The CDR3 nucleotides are TGTGCCAGCAGCTTAGGGGCCCTGCTGCTCCAAGAGACCCAGTACTTC.

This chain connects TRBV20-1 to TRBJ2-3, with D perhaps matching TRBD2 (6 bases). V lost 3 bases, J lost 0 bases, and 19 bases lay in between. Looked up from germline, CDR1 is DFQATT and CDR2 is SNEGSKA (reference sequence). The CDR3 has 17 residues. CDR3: CSASPGVLFISTDTQYF. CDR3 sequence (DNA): TGCAGTGCTAGTCCGGGAGTACTATTCATTAGCACAGATACGCAGTATTTT.

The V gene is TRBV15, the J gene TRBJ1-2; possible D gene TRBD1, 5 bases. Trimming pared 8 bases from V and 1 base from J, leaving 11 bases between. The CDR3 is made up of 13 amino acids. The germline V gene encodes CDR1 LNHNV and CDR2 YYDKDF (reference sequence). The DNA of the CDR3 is TGTGCCACCTCAGGGCAATTTAACTATGGCTACACCTTC. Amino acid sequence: CATSGQFNYGYTF. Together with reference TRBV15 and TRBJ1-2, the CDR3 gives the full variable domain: DAMVIQNPRYQVTQFGKPVTLSCSQTLNHNVMYWYQQKSSQAPKLLFHYYDKDFNNEADTPDNFQSRRPNTSFCFLDIRSPGLGDTAMYLCATSGQFNYGYTFGSGTRLTVV.

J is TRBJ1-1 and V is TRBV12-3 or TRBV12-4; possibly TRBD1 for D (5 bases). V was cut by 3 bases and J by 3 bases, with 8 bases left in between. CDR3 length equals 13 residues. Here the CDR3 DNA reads TGTGCCAGCAGTTTCAGCAGGGACACTGAAGCTTTCTTT. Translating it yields CASSFSRDTEAFF.

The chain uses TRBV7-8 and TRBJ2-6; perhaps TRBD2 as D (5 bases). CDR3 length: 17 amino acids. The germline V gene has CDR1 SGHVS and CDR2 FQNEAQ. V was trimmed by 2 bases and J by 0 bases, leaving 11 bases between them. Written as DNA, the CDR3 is TGTGCCAGCAGCTTAATTGCGGGCCTCTCTGGGGCCAACGTCCTGACTTTC. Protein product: CASSLIAGLSGANVLTF. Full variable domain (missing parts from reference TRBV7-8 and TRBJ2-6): GAGVSQSPRYKVAKRGQDVALRCDPISGHVSLFWYQQALGQGPEFLTYFQNEAQLDKSGLPSDRFFAERPEGSVSTLKIQRTQQEDSAVYLCASSLIAGLSGANVLTFGAGSRLTVL.

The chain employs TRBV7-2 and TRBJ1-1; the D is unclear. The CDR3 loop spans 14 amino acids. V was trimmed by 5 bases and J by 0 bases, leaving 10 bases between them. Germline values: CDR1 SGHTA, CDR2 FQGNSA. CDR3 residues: CASSPTPVNTEAFF. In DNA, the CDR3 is TGTGCCAGCAGCCCGACCCCAGTGAACACTGAAGCTTTCTTT.

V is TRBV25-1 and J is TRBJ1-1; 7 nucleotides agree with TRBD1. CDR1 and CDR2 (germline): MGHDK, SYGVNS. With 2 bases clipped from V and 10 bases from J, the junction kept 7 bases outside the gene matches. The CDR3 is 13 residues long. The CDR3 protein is CASSEPTGKRAFF. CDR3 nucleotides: TGTGCCAGCAGTGAACCGACAGGGAAAAGAGCTTTCTTT.

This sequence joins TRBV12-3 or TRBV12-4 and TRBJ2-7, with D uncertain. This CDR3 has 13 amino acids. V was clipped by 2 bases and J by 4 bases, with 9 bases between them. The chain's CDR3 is CASSLTWDYEQYF. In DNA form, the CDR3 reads TGTGCCAGCAGTTTAACCTGGGATTACGAGCAGTACTTC.

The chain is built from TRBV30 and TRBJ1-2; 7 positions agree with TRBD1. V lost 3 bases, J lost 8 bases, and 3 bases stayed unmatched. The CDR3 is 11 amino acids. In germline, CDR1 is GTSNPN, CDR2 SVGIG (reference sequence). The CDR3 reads CAWRTGFGYTF. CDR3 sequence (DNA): TGTGCCTGGAGGACAGGGTTCGGCTACACCTTC.